The rows below give T cell receptor beta chains drawn from one sample of a study of blood T cell repertoires in COVID-19. Assay used: immunoSEQ multiplex PCR; TCRdb lists only in-frame clones, some missing. Counted here are about 410,000 clones, 80% to 90% occurring once; the ten biggest clones make up more than 1.4%. Source material: peripheral blood. The receptors were sampled from a woman younger than 45 with active or convalescent COVID-19. The CDR3 runs from the conserved cysteine through the conserved F or W. Fields, in order: clone size, V gene, J gene, D gene, CDR3 DNA, CDR3 protein. D genes are given only for firm matches. The size of a clone is reported for some rows only, either as once, few or many, or as a class for expanded clones.

clone size: .
V gene: TRBV29-1
J gene: TRBJ1-5
D gene: .
CDR3 DNA: TGCAGCGTTGGGCCGGAGGGCAATCAGCCCCAGCATTTT
CDR3 protein: CSVGPEGNQPQHF

clone size: .
V gene: TRBV30
J gene: TRBJ1-5
D gene: .
CDR3 DNA: TGTGCCTGGAGTGTCTCGGAGTTGGGGGGATGGGGCAATCAGCCCCAGCATTTT
CDR3 protein: CAWSVSELGGWGNQPQHF

clone size: .
V gene: TRBV7-8
J gene: TRBJ1-4
D gene: TRBD1
CDR3 DNA: TGTGCCAGCAGCTCGGACAGGGTACAGGAAAAACTGTTTTTT
CDR3 protein: CASSSDRVQEKLFF

clone size: .
V gene: TRBV29-1
J gene: TRBJ1-1
D gene: .
CDR3 DNA: TGCAGCGTTCGTGGAGGGTACGCTGAAGCTTTCTTT
CDR3 protein: CSVRGGYAEAFF

clone size: .
V gene: TRBV27
J gene: TRBJ2-7
D gene: TRBD2
CDR3 DNA: TGTGCCAGCAGTTTAACGGGAGGAAAGTCCTACGAGCAGTACTTC
CDR3 protein: CASSLTGGKSYEQYF

clone size: .
V gene: TRBV15
J gene: TRBJ1-4
D gene: .
CDR3 DNA: TGTGCCACCAGCAGGGGCAGGGATGGGACTAATGAAAAACTGTTTTTT
CDR3 protein: CATSRGRDGTNEKLFF

clone size: .
V gene: TRBV11-1
J gene: TRBJ2-5
D gene: TRBD2
CDR3 DNA: TGTGCCAGCAGCCCCGGTGTGAGCGGGAGAAGTGAGACCCAGTACTTC
CDR3 protein: CASSPGVSGRSETQYF

clone size: .
V gene: TRBV11-2
J gene: TRBJ2-7
D gene: .
CDR3 DNA: TGTGCCAGCAGCTTAGGATCAGATGCCTACGAGCAGTACTTC
CDR3 protein: CASSLGSDAYEQYF

clone size: .
V gene: TRBV27
J gene: TRBJ1-1
D gene: TRBD1
CDR3 DNA: TGTGCCAGCAGTATACTTCCCCAAGGGACAGGGTTTAATTTGGGCAGAATAACCACTGAAGCTTTCTTT
CDR3 protein: CASSILPQGTGFNLGRITTEAFF

clone size: .
V gene: TRBV7-7
J gene: TRBJ2-5
D gene: TRBD1
CDR3 DNA: TGTGCCAGCAGCCACACAGAGGGACAGGGGATACAGACCCAGTACTTC
CDR3 protein: CASSHTEGQGIQTQYF

clone size: .
V gene: TRBV30
J gene: TRBJ1-5
D gene: TRBD1
CDR3 DNA: TGTGCCTGGGGGACAGGGGGCGGCCTCGTAAGAAAGGGAAGCAATCAGCCCCAGCATTTT
CDR3 protein: CAWGTGGGLVRKGSNQPQHF

clone size: few
V gene: TRBV14
J gene: TRBJ1-1
D gene: .
CDR3 DNA: TGTGCCAGCACCTCGAAGGGGGGGATGGGAGCTGAAGCTTTCTTT
CDR3 protein: CASTSKGGMGAEAFF

clone size: .
V gene: TRBV6-1
J gene: TRBJ1-3
D gene: .
CDR3 DNA: TGTGCCAGCAGTGATGAGACACATTACATCTCTGGAAGCACCATATATTTT
CDR3 protein: CASSDETHYISGSTIYF

clone size: .
V gene: TRBV6-5
J gene: TRBJ1-1
D gene: .
CDR3 DNA: TGTGCCAGCAGCGCTACCGGGACAATGAACACTGAAGCTTTCTTT
CDR3 protein: CASSATGTMNTEAFF

clone size: .
V gene: TRBV5-4
J gene: TRBJ1-2
D gene: TRBD1
CDR3 DNA: TGTGCCAGCAGCCGACAGGGCGACTATGGCTACACCTTC
CDR3 protein: CASSRQGDYGYTF

clone size: few
V gene: TRBV12-3/TRBV12-4
J gene: TRBJ2-2
D gene: .
CDR3 DNA: TGTGCCAGCAGTACCGGTACCGGGGAGCTGTTTTTT
CDR3 protein: CASSTGTGELFF

clone size: .
V gene: TRBV4-1
J gene: TRBJ2-1
D gene: TRBD2
CDR3 DNA: TGCGCCAGCAGCCAAGTGGGGACTAGCGTGAACAATGAGCAGTTCTTC
CDR3 protein: CASSQVGTSVNNEQFF

clone size: once
V gene: TRBV7-8
J gene: TRBJ1-1
D gene: .
CDR3 DNA: TGTGCCAGCAGCCAAGGGAGCATGAACACTGAAGCTTTCTTT
CDR3 protein: CASSQGSMNTEAFF

clone size: .
V gene: TRBV6-2/TRBV6-3
J gene: TRBJ1-4
D gene: .
CDR3 DNA: TGTGCCAGCAGTTACAGGAGAGCAACTAATGAAAAACTGTTTTTT
CDR3 protein: CASSYRRATNEKLFF

clone size: .
V gene: TRBV6-2/TRBV6-3
J gene: TRBJ1-4
D gene: .
CDR3 DNA: TGTGCCAGCAGTTACTCTTCCAGGGGCTTGGAAAAACTGTTTTTT
CDR3 protein: CASSYSSRGLEKLFF

clone size: .
V gene: TRBV29-1
J gene: TRBJ2-3
D gene: TRBD2
CDR3 DNA: TGCAGCCTCAGGACTAGCGGGGGCCGCGGCACGCAGTATTTT
CDR3 protein: CSLRTSGGRGTQYF

clone size: .
V gene: TRBV6-2/TRBV6-3
J gene: TRBJ1-5
D gene: TRBD1
CDR3 DNA: TGTGCCAGCAGTTACGGGGACAGGGGGGGCAATCAGCCCCAGCATTTT
CDR3 protein: CASSYGDRGGNQPQHF

clone size: .
V gene: TRBV9
J gene: TRBJ2-7
D gene: .
CDR3 DNA: TGTGCCAGCAGCGTAGGGGAGTTTAGCACCTACGAGCAGTACTTC
CDR3 protein: CASSVGEFSTYEQYF

clone size: .
V gene: TRBV21-1
J gene: TRBJ1-5
D gene: .
CDR3 DNA: TGTGCCAGCAGCAAAGGGGGGGGTCTCCCTCCCGACGGCAATCAGCCCCAGCATTTT
CDR3 protein: CASSKGGGLPPDGNQPQHF

clone size: .
V gene: TRBV7-9
J gene: TRBJ1-5
D gene: TRBD1
CDR3 DNA: TGTGCCAGCAGCTCCGGGACAGGGTTTAGCAATCAGCCCCAGCATTTT
CDR3 protein: CASSSGTGFSNQPQHF

clone size: .
V gene: TRBV5-1
J gene: TRBJ2-5
D gene: .
CDR3 DNA: TGCGCCAGCAGCTTAGGGGGCCAAGAGACCCAGTACTTC
CDR3 protein: CASSLGGQETQYF

clone size: .
V gene: TRBV4-1
J gene: TRBJ2-7
D gene: .
CDR3 DNA: TGCGCCAGCAGCCAAGACAGGGCCCACGAGCAGTACTTC
CDR3 protein: CASSQDRAHEQYF

clone size: .
V gene: TRBV29-1
J gene: TRBJ2-4
D gene: TRBD1
CDR3 DNA: TGCAGCGTGCGGAACGCGGGACAGGGAGCCAAAAACATTCAGTACTTC
CDR3 protein: CSVRNAGQGAKNIQYF

clone size: .
V gene: TRBV7-2
J gene: TRBJ1-2
D gene: .
CDR3 DNA: TGTGCCAGCAGCCCGAACCCCCAGGGAAAGAGTGGCTACACCTTC
CDR3 protein: CASSPNPQGKSGYTF

clone size: .
V gene: TRBV4-1
J gene: TRBJ1-1
D gene: .
CDR3 DNA: TGCGCCAGCAGCCAAGAGGGGGGAGGCTCTGAAGCTTTCTTT
CDR3 protein: CASSQEGGGSEAFF

clone size: .
V gene: TRBV6-5
J gene: TRBJ1-2
D gene: TRBD1
CDR3 DNA: TGTGCCAGCAGTTACTCGACAGGGGTAGGCGGCTACACCTTC
CDR3 protein: CASSYSTGVGGYTF

clone size: .
V gene: TRBV19
J gene: TRBJ2-2
D gene: TRBD2
CDR3 DNA: TGTGCCAGTAGTATAGCTACGACTAGCGGGGGATCCGGGGAGCTGTTTTTT
CDR3 protein: CASSIATTSGGSGELFF

clone size: few
V gene: TRBV30
J gene: TRBJ1-5
D gene: .
CDR3 DNA: TGTGCCTGGAGTGTACAATCAGGGTTTCAGCCCCAGCATTTT
CDR3 protein: CAWSVQSGFQPQHF

clone size: .
V gene: TRBV19
J gene: TRBJ1-5
D gene: .
CDR3 DNA: TGTGCCAGTAGTACATTCAGGGGAGATAGCAATCAGCCCCAGCATTTT
CDR3 protein: CASSTFRGDSNQPQHF

clone size: .
V gene: TRBV2
J gene: TRBJ2-3
D gene: TRBD2
CDR3 DNA: TGTGCCAGCAGTCCGGGACTAGCAGTAGATACGCAGTATTTT
CDR3 protein: CASSPGLAVDTQYF

clone size: .
V gene: TRBV27
J gene: TRBJ2-7
D gene: .
CDR3 DNA: TGTGCCAGCAGTTTAAAACTGAGCTACGAGCAGTACTTC
CDR3 protein: CASSLKLSYEQYF

clone size: .
V gene: TRBV10-2
J gene: TRBJ2-3
D gene: .
CDR3 DNA: TGCGCCAGCAGTGACGGGGCGGGGACAGATACGCAGTATTTT
CDR3 protein: CASSDGAGTDTQYF

clone size: .
V gene: TRBV3-1/TRBV3-2
J gene: TRBJ2-3
D gene: TRBD2
CDR3 DNA: TGTGCCAGCAGCCCCCTTTTGACTAGCGGCCCGGATACGCAGTATTTT
CDR3 protein: CASSPLLTSGPDTQYF

clone size: few
V gene: TRBV6-2/TRBV6-3
J gene: TRBJ1-1
D gene: .
CDR3 DNA: TGTGCCAGCAGTTGGGCATTAGGTGAAGCTTTCTTT
CDR3 protein: CASSWALGEAFF

clone size: once
V gene: TRBV5-1
J gene: TRBJ1-3
D gene: TRBD1
CDR3 DNA: TGCGCCAGCAGCTATCTGCCGGACAGGTCTGGAAACACCATATATTTT
CDR3 protein: CASSYLPDRSGNTIYF

clone size: once
V gene: TRBV3-1/TRBV3-2
J gene: TRBJ2-7
D gene: .
CDR3 DNA: TGTGCCAGCAGCCAAGGGGGGGGGCCAGCCTACGAGCAGTACTTC
CDR3 protein: CASSQGGGPAYEQYF

clone size: .
V gene: TRBV14
J gene: TRBJ2-2
D gene: .
CDR3 DNA: TGTGCCAGCAGTCCCTGGACAGAAAGGACCGGGGAGCTGTTTTTT
CDR3 protein: CASSPWTERTGELFF

clone size: .
V gene: TRBV5-1
J gene: TRBJ2-3
D gene: TRBD2
CDR3 DNA: TGCGCCAGCAGCATGACTAGCGGGGGCGGGAGAGATACGCAGTATTTT
CDR3 protein: CASSMTSGGGRDTQYF